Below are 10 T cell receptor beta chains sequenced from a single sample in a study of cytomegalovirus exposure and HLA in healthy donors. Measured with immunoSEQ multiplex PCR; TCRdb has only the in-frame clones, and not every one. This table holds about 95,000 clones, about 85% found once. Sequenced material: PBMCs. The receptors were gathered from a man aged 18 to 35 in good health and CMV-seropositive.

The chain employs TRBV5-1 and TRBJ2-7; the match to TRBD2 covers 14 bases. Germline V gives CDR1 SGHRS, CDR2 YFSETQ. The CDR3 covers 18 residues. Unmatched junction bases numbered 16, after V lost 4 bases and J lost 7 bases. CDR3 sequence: CASSPSIRLAGGPGEQYF. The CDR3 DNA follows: TGCGCCAGCAGCCCCAGTATCCGACTAGCGGGAGGGCCAGGGGAGCAGTACTTC.

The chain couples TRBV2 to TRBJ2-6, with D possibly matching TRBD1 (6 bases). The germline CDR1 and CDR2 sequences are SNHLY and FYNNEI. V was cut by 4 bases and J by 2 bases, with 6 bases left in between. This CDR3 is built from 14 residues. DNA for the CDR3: TGTGCCAGCAGTGCAGGGGCTGGGGCCAACGTCCTGACTTTC. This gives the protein CASSAGAGANVLTF.

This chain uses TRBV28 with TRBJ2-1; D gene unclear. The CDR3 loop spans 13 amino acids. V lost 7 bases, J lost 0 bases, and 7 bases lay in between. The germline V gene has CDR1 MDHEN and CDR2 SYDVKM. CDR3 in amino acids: CASIQSSYNEQFF. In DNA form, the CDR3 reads TGTGCCAGCATACAGAGCTCCTACAATGAGCAGTTCTTC. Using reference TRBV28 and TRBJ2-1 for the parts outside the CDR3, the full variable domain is DVKVTQSSRYLVKRTGEKVFLECVQDMDHENMFWYRQDPGLGLRLIYFSYDVKMKEKGDIPEGYSVSREKKERFSLILESASTNQTSMYLCASIQSSYNEQFFGPGTRLTVL.

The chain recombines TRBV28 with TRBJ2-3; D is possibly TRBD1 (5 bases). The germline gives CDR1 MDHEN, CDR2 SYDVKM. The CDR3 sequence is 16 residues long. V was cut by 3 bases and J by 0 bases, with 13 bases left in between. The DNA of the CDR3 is TGTGCCAGCAGTTTGGGGCCCAACCCTAGCACAGATACGCAGTATTTT. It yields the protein CASSLGPNPSTDTQYF.

Written as DNA, the CDR3 is TGTGCCAGCAGCGGGGGGGACACTGAAGCTTTCTTT. It translates to CASSGGDTEAFF. This chain connects TRBV7-9 to TRBJ1-1, with D maybe TRBD1 (5 bases). CDR1 is SEHNR and CDR2 is FQNEAQ in the germline V gene (reference sequence). V was trimmed by 5 bases and J by 3 bases, leaving 7 bases between them. The CDR3 is 12 residues long.

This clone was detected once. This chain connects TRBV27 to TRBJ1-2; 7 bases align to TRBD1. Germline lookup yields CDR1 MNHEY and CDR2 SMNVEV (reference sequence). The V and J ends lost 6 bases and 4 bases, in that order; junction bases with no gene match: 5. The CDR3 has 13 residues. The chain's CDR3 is CASSPGQLYGYTF. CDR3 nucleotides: TGTGCCAGCAGCCCGGGACAGCTCTATGGCTACACCTTC.

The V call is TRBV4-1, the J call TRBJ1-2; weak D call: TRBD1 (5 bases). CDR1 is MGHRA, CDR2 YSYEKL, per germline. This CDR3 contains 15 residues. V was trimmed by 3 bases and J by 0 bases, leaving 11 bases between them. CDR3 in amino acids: CASSQKGTANYGYTF. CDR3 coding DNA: TGCGCCAGCAGCCAGAAAGGGACTGCTAACTATGGCTACACCTTC.

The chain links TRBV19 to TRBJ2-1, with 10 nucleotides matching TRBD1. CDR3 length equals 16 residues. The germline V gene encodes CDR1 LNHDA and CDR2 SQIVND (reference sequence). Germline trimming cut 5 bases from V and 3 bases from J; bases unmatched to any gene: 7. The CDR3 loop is CASSPPGQGLYNEQFF. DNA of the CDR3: TGTGCCAGTAGTCCCCCGGGACAGGGGCTCTACAATGAGCAGTTCTTC.

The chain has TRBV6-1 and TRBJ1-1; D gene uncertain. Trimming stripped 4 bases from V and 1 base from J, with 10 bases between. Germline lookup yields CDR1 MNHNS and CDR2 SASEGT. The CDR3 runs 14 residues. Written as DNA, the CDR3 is TGTGCCAGCAGTGGCCGACTAGGGAACACTGAAGCTTTCTTT. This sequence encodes CASSGRLGNTEAFF.

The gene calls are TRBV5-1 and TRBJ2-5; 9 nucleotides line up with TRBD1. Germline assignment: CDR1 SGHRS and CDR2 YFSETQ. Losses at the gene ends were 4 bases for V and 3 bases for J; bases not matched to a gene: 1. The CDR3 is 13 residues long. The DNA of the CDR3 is TGCGCCAGCAGCAGACAGGGGGAAGAGACCCAGTACTTC. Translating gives CASSRQGEETQYF.